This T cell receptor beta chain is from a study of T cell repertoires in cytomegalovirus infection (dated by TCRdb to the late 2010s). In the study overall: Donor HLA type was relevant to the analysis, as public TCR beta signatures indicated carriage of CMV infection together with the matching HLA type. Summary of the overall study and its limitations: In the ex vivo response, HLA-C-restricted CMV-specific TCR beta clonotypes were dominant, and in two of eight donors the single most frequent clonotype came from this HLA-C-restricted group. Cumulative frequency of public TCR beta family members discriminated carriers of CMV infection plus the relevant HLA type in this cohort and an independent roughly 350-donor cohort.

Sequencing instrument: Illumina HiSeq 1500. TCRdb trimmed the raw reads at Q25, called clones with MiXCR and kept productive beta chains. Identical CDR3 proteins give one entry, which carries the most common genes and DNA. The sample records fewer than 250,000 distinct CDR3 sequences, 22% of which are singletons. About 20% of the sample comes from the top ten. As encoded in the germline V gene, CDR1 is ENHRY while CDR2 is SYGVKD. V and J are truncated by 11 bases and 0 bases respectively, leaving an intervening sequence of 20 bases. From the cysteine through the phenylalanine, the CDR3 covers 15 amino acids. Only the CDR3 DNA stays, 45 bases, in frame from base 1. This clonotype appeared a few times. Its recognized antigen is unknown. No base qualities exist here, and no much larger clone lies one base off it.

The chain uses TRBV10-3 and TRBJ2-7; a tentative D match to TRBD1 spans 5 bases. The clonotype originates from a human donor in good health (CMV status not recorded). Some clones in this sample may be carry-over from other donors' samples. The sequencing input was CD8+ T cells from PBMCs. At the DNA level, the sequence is TGTGCCCTTAGTTATGGGGCAGAGTCCTCCTACGAGCAGTACTTC. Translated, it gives CALSYGAESSYEQYF.